One and the same sample provided the 2 T cell receptor beta chains below, sequenced in a study of blood T cell repertoires in COVID-19. Generated by immunoSEQ multiplex PCR, the TCRdb table keeps only in-frame clones and is missing some. The sample holds about 200,000 clones, about 90% seen once. The sample comprised PBMCs or T cells enriched from blood (not recorded which). The receptor set was obtained from a man aged 30-40 years who had recovered from COVID-19.

CDR3 region: CASSLSDTRSSYEQYF. CDR3 bases: TGTGCCAGCAGTCTCTCGGACACCAGGAGCTCCTACGAGCAGTACTTC. J is TRBJ2-7 and V is TRBV27; D possibly corresponds to TRBD1 (5 bases). V lost 5 bases and J 0 bases, leaving 17 bases between the germline ends. The CDR3 contains 16 residues. Germline CDR1 and CDR2: MNHEY and SMNVEV (reference sequence).

This chain connects TRBV18 to TRBJ2-5; 8 nucleotides agree with TRBD1. The CDR3 has 17 residues. After removal of 0 bases from V and 5 bases from J, the junction contained 11 bases not matched to a gene. The V gene's germline CDR1 is KGHSH and CDR2 LQKENI. The CDR3 bases are TGTGCCAGCTCACCACCGGTTTACGACAGGGGAGGTGAGACCCAGTACTTC. It encodes CASSPPVYDRGGETQYF.